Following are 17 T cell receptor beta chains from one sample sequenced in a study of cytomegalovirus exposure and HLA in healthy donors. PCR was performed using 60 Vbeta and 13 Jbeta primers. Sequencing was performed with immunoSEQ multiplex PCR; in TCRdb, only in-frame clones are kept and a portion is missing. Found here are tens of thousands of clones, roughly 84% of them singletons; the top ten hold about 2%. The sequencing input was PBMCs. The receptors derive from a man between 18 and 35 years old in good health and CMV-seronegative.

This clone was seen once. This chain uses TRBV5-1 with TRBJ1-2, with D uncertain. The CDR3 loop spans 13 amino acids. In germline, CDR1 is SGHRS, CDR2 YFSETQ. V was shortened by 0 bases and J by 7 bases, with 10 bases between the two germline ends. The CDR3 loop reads CASSLAEGSGYTF. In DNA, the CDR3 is TGCGCCAGCAGCTTGGCCGAGGGCTCTGGCTACACCTTC.

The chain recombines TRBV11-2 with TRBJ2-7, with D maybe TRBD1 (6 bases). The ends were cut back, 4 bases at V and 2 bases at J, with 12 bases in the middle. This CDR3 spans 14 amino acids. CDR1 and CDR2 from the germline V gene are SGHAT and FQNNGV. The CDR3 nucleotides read TGTGCCAGCAGCTGGGACATGCTTACCTACGAGCAGTACTTC. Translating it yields CASSWDMLTYEQYF.

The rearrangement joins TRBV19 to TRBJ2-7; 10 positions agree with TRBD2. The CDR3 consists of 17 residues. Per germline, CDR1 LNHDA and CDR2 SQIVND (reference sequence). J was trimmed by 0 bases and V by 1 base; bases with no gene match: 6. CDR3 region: CASSIGPPSGGSYEQYF. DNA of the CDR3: TGTGCCAGTAGTATAGGTCCCCCTAGCGGGGGCTCCTACGAGCAGTACTTC.

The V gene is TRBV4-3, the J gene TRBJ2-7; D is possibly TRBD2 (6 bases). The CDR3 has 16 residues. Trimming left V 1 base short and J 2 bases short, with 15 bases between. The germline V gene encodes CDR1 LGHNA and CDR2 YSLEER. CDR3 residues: CASSQGQRVPAYEQYF. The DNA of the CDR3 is TGCGCCAGCAGCCAAGGACAGCGGGTGCCTGCCTACGAGCAGTACTTC.

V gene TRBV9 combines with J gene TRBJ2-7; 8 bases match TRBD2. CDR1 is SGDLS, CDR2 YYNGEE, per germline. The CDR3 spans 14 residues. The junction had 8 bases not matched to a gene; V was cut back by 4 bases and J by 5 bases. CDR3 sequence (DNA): TGTGCCAGCAGCTTTCGGGAGGGGGGGGACGAGCAGTACTTC. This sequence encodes CASSFREGGDEQYF.

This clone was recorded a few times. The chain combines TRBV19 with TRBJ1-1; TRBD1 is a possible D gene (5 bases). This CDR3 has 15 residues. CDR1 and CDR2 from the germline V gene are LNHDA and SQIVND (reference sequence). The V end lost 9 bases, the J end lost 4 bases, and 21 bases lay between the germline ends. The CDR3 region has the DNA TGTGCCAGAAGGGGACGTCGTGCGGGAGGCACTGAAGCTTTCTTT. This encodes CARRGRRAGGTEAFF.

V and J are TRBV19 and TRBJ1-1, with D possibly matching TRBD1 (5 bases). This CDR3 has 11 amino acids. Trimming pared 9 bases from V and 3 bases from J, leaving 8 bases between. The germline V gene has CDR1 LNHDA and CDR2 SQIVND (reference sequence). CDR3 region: CASRAYTEAFF. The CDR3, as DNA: TGTGCCAGCAGGGCATACACTGAAGCTTTCTTT. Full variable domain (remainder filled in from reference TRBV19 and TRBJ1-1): DGGITQSPKYLFRKEGQNVTLSCEQNLNHDAMYWYRQDPGQGLRLIYYSQIVNDFQKGDIAEGYSVSREKKESFPLTVTSAQKNPTAFYLCASRAYTEAFFGQGTRLTVV.

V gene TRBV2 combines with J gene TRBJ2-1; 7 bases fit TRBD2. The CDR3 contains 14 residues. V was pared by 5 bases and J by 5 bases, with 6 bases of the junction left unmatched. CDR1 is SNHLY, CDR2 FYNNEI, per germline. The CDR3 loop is CASSSGLKDNEQFF. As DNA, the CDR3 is TGTGCCAGCAGTTCGGGACTAAAAGACAATGAGCAGTTCTTC.

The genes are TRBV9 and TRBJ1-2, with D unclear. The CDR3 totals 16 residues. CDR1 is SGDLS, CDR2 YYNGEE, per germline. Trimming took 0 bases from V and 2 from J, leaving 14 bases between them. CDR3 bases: TGTGCCAGCAGCGTAGGGTCCGGACGGGAAAACTATGGCTACACCTTC. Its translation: CASSVGSGRENYGYTF.

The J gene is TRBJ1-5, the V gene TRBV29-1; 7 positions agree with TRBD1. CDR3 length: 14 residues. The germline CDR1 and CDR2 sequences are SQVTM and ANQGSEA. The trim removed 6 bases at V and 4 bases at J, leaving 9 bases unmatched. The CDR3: CSVSTGAKNQPQHF. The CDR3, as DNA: TGCAGCGTCTCAACAGGGGCTAAGAATCAGCCCCAGCATTTT. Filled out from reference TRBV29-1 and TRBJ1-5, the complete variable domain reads SAVISQKPSRDICQRGTSLTIQCQVDSQVTMMFWYRQQPGQSLTLIATANQGSEATYESGFVIDKFPISRPNLTFSTLTVSNMSPEDSSIYLCSVSTGAKNQPQHFGDGTRLSIL.

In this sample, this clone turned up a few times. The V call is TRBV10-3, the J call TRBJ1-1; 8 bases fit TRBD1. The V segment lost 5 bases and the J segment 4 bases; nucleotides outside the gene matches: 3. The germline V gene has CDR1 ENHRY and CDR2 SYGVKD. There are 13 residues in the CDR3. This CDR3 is CAISLTGVTEAFF. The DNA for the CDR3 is TGTGCCATCAGTTTGACAGGGGTCACTGAAGCTTTCTTT.

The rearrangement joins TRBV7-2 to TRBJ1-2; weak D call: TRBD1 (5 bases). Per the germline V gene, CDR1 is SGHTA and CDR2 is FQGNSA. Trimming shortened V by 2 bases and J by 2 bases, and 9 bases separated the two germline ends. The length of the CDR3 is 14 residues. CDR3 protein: CASSLSSGNYGYTF. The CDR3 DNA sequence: TGTGCCAGCAGCTTAAGCTCAGGGAACTATGGCTACACCTTC. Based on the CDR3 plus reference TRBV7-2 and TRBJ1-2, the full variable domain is GAGVSQSPSNKVTEKGKDVELRCDPISGHTALYWYRQSLGQGLEFLIYFQGNSAPDKSGLPSDRFSAERTGGSVSTLTIQRTQQEDSAVYLCASSLSSGNYGYTFGSGTRLTVV.

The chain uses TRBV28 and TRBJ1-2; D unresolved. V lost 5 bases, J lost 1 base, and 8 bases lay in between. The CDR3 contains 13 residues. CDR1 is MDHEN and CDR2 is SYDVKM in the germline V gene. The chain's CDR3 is CASSPNINYGYTF. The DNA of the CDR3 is TGTGCCAGCAGTCCAAACATTAACTATGGCTACACCTTC.

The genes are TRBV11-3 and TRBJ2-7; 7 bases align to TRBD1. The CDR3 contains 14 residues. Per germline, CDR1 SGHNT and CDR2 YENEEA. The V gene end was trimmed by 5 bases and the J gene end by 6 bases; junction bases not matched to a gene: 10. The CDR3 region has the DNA TGTGCCAGCAGCCCAGGGGGAATTGTTGGCGAGCAGTACTTC. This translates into CASSPGGIVGEQYF. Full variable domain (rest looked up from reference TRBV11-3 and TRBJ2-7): EAGVVQSPRYKIIEKKQPVAFWCNPISGHNTLYWYLQNLGQGPELLIRYENEEAVDDSQLPKDRFSAERLKGVDSTLKIQPAELGDSAVYLCASSPGGIVGEQYFGPGTRLTVT.

The CDR3 DNA sequence: TGTGCCTGGAGTGTACTAGGGACAGGGGGAGTTGAAGCTTTCTTT. This sequence encodes CAWSVLGTGGVEAFF. V is TRBV30 and J is TRBJ1-1; 11 nucleotides match TRBD1. There are 15 residues in the CDR3. Germline-derived CDR1 and CDR2 are GTSNPN and SVGIG (reference sequence). The junction had 7 bases not matched to a gene; V was cut back by 0 bases and J by 7 bases.

The CDR3, as DNA: TGTGCCAGCACCCGACGGGACAGCTCCTACGAGCAGTACTTC. This sequence encodes CASTRRDSSYEQYF. J is TRBJ2-7 and V is TRBV9, with 7 bases aligning to TRBD1. J lost 0 bases, V lost 6 bases, and 6 bases had no gene match. The germline V gene has CDR1 SGDLS and CDR2 YYNGEE. CDR3 size: 14 residues.

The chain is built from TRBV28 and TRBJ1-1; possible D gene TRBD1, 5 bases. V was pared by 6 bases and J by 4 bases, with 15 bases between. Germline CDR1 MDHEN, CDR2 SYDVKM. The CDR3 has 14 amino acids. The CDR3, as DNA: TGTGCCAGCAGGCGCTCCGGGAGGGGCACTGAAGCTTTCTTT. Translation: CASRRSGRGTEAFF.